These 13 T cell receptor beta chains were sequenced from one sample in a study of shared clonotypes between healthy human individuals (dated by TCRdb to between 2020 and 2021). The method behind the library was the immunoSEQ multiplex PCR assay. The clones in this table, taken by TCRdb from immuneACCESS, are in-frame only. Not every clone is retained; where verified, under half of the shortfall comes from an unresolved V gene, and the cause of the rest is unknown. For this sample there are over 2 million clones; 80% to 95% appear just once. Together, the top ten hold approximately 0.39% of the sample. The sequenced sample consisted of naive CD4+ T cells from PBMCs. The sample's cell subset or site label, in plain terms: CD45RA+ positively selected. The receptor set was obtained from a man aged 18 to 30 in good health. Some clones in this sample may be carry-over from other donors' samples.

CDR3 residues: CASSLYPPRARGGPYEQYF. CDR3 DNA sequence: TGTGCCAGCAGTTTATATCCCCCCCGGGCGAGGGGAGGGCCCTACGAGCAGTACTTC. This chain connects TRBV27 to TRBJ2-7, with TRBD2 matching over 7 bases. CDR1 is MNHEY, CDR2 SMNVEV, per germline (reference sequence). Trimming took 1 base from V and 2 from J; bases not matched to a gene: 17. There are 19 residues in the CDR3.

The chain is built from TRBV7-9 and TRBJ2-1; no reliable D call. Germline V gene data show CDR1 as SEHNR and CDR2 as FQNEAQ (reference sequence). V was shortened by 2 bases and J by 9 bases, with 14 bases between the two germline ends. CDR3 length equals 14 residues. Here the CDR3 reads CASSLHNSPGEQFF. In DNA, the CDR3 is TGTGCCAGCAGCTTACACAACTCCCCAGGTGAGCAGTTCTTC.

The V gene is TRBV9, the J gene TRBJ2-5; D unresolved. From germline, CDR1 is SGDLS and CDR2 YYNGEE. V dropped 6 bases and J dropped 2 bases, with 11 bases sitting between them. The CDR3 is made up of 13 amino acids. The CDR3 nucleotides read TGTGCCAGCAACCGGGTAGGACAAGAGACCCAGTACTTC. Translating it yields CASNRVGQETQYF.

This chain uses TRBV28 with TRBJ2-5; a possible D gene is TRBD1 (7 bases). V gave up 6 bases and J gave up 3 bases, with 20 bases separating them. The CDR3 length is 16 residues. The germline V gene encodes CDR1 MDHEN and CDR2 SYDVKM. CDR3 nucleotide sequence: TGTGCCAGCAGCACGCAGGGGGGCGGGATTGAAGAGACCCAGTACTTC. It codes for CASSTQGGGIEETQYF. The whole variable domain, filled in from reference TRBV28 and TRBJ2-5, reads DVKVTQSSRYLVKRTGEKVFLECVQDMDHENMFWYRQDPGLGLRLIYFSYDVKMKEKGDIPEGYSVSREKKERFSLILESASTNQTSMYLCASSTQGGGIEETQYFGPGTRLLVL.

A word on this clone: One end of the junction varies from germline; a read error may be responsible. The chain carries TRBV4-2 and TRBJ1-2, with 7 positions matching TRBD1. The CDR3 loop spans 13 amino acids. The germline V gene encodes CDR1 LGHNA and CDR2 YNFKEQ. CDR3 amino acids: CASSQPQAGQAAF. The CDR3 bases are TGTGCCAGCAGCCAACCCCAGGCCGGACAGGCCGCCTTC.

This clone was picked up one time. The gene calls are TRBV5-8 and TRBJ2-7; D is ambiguous. Trimming removed 2 bases from V and 4 bases from J, with 10 bases in between. The CDR3 is 13 amino acids. CDR1 and CDR2 from the germline V gene are SGHTS and YDEGEE. The CDR3 sequence is CASSLPGRYEQYF. Written as DNA, the CDR3 is TGTGCCAGCAGCTTACCGGGTCGGTACGAGCAGTACTTC.

Concerning this clone itself: Additional DNA sequences in this sample encode the identical CDR3. The V and J genes are TRBV7-6 and TRBJ2-5; no firm D call. The V end lost 1 base, the J end lost 4 bases, and 4 bases lay between the germline ends. This CDR3 is built from 12 residues. In germline, CDR1 is SGHVS, CDR2 FNYEAQ. The CDR3 region is CASSLVGETQYF. CDR3 DNA sequence: TGTGCCAGCAGCTTAGTTGGAGAGACCCAGTACTTC.

This chain links TRBV5-4 with TRBJ1-2; possibly TRBD1 for D (6 bases). The V and J ends lost 2 bases and 8 bases respectively, with 16 bases between them. The germline V gene has CDR1 SGHNT and CDR2 YYREEE (reference sequence). CDR3 length equals 14 residues. The chain's CDR3 is CASSFRDTLRGYTF. The DNA for the CDR3 is TGTGCCAGCAGCTTTCGGGACACCCTCAGAGGCTACACCTTC.

This clone appeared once. The sample carries other DNA sequences with the same CDR3. The chain is built from TRBV11-2 and TRBJ2-1, with a possible D match to TRBD1 (6 bases). The germline gives CDR1 SGHAT, CDR2 FQNNGV. V lost 2 bases and J lost 5, with 7 bases in between. This CDR3 has 13 amino acids. The chain's CDR3 is CASSLNRDNEQFF. As DNA, the CDR3 is TGTGCCAGCAGCTTAAACAGGGACAATGAGCAGTTCTTC.

The DNA for the CDR3 is TGTGCCAGTACCAACCCGAGGGGAGGGGGAGCGAACACCGGGGAGCTGTTTTTT. Protein: CASTNPRGGGANTGELFF. The V call is TRBV19, the J call TRBJ2-2; D might be TRBD2 (7 bases). V was clipped by 7 bases and J by 0 bases, with 21 bases between them. Germline V gene data show CDR1 as LNHDA and CDR2 as SQIVND (reference sequence). The CDR3 loop spans 18 amino acids.

This clone has a single count. The chain employs TRBV14 and TRBJ2-7; D might be TRBD1 (6 bases). V dropped 3 bases and J dropped 5 bases, with 11 bases sitting between them. Germline values: CDR1 SGHDN, CDR2 FVKESK. CDR3 size: 13 residues. CDR3 loop: CASSHRGRNEQYF. The DNA of the CDR3 is TGTGCCAGCAGCCACAGGGGCCGGAACGAGCAGTACTTC.

As regards this clone: Other DNA sequences in this specimen translate into the identical CDR3. The CDR3 loop reads CASSFPGLSYNEQFF. The DNA of the CDR3 is TGTGCCAGCAGTTTCCCAGGACTCTCCTACAATGAGCAGTTCTTC. This rearrangement joins TRBV28 to TRBJ2-1; TRBD2 might be the D (5 bases). V lost 3 bases to trimming and J lost 0 bases, with 9 bases between them. The CDR3 has 15 residues. The germline CDR1 and CDR2 sequences are MDHEN and SYDVKM.

The chain combines TRBV5-1 with TRBJ2-1; 7 bases are shared with TRBD2. Trimming at V came to 1 base and at J to 4 bases, leaving 8 bases not matched to a gene. The CDR3 has 16 residues. Germline V gene data show CDR1 as SGHRS and CDR2 as YFSETQ. The CDR3 protein is CASSLTLGRGYNEQFF. The DNA of the CDR3 is TGCGCCAGCAGCTTGACTTTGGGGAGGGGATACAATGAGCAGTTCTTC.